Below, 12 T cell receptor beta chains from the same sample are listed, as sequenced in a study of CD8+ T cells in alopecia areata. cDNA reverse transcribed from extracted RNA served as the sequencing template. Assay used: immunoSEQ multiplex PCR; TCRdb lists only in-frame clones, some missing. The table records 100,000 to 140,000 clones, 84% of them present only once. Treatment defined: oral pan-JAK inhibitor, 5-10 mg twice daily. Sequencing used CD8+ T cells sorted from blood, obtained at week 24, from a patient treated with tofacitinib. The receptors stem from a human donor with alopecia areata.

This clone was seen a handful of times. V is TRBV5-1 and J is TRBJ2-1; 8 positions match TRBD1. The germline CDR1 and CDR2 sequences are SGHRS and YFSETQ. The CDR3 spans 16 residues. Unmatched junction bases numbered 8, after V lost 0 bases and J lost 6 bases. CDR3 in DNA: TGCGCCAGCAGCTTGGCGGGACAGGTGATAGGCAATGAGCAGTTCTTC. Translation: CASSLAGQVIGNEQFF. The entire variable domain, with the rest obtained from reference TRBV5-1 and TRBJ2-1, is as follows: KAGVTQTPRYLIKTRGQQVTLSCSPISGHRSVSWYQQTPGQGLQFLFEYFSETQRNKGNFPGRFSGRQFSNSRSEMNVSTLELGDSALYLCASSLAGQVIGNEQFFGPGTRLTVL.

The chain uses TRBV19 and TRBJ1-1, with unresolved D. Germline lookup yields CDR1 LNHDA and CDR2 SQIVND (reference sequence). The V and J ends lost 6 bases and 5 bases respectively, with 10 bases between them. This CDR3 spans 12 amino acids. DNA for the CDR3: TGTGCCAGTAGCCATGTATGGACTGAAGCTTTCTTT. It encodes CASSHVWTEAFF.

The chain recombines TRBV7-9 with TRBJ2-7; 9 bases match TRBD2. V gave up 6 bases and J gave up 0 bases; unmatched junction bases: 3. CDR1 is SEHNR and CDR2 is FQNEAQ in the germline V gene (reference sequence). The CDR3 length is 14 residues. The DNA of the CDR3 is TGTGCCAGCAGTCCTAGCGGGGCCTCCTACGAGCAGTACTTC. Protein sequence: CASSPSGASYEQYF.

The chain is built from TRBV6-5 and TRBJ1-1; D unclear. Germline V lookup: CDR1 MNHEY, CDR2 SVGAGI. CDR3 length: 14 residues. V was cut by 2 bases and J by 1 base, with 8 bases left in between. CDR3 in DNA: TGTGCCAGCAGTTACAACTCGGGGAACACTGAAGCTTTCTTT. Its translation is CASSYNSGNTEAFF.

The V gene is TRBV18, the J gene TRBJ2-7, with D perhaps TRBD1 or TRBD2 (5 bases each). Germline CDR1 reads KGHSH; CDR2 reads LQKENI. V lost 3 bases, J lost 2 bases, and 11 bases lay in between. The CDR3 is 14 amino acids. The CDR3 bases are TGTGCCAGCTCACCGGCTCAGGGACCCTACGAGCAGTACTTC. Translating it yields CASSPAQGPYEQYF.

The genes are TRBV2 and TRBJ2-1, with 7 bases that match TRBD2. Germline assignment: CDR1 SNHLY and CDR2 FYNNEI. The CDR3 is 16 amino acids. J gave up 2 bases and V 3 bases, and 7 bases lay outside the gene matches. CDR3 in amino acids: CASSEVAGYTYNEQFF. CDR3 DNA sequence: TGTGCCAGCAGTGAGGTAGCGGGTTATACCTACAATGAGCAGTTCTTC. Full variable domain (outside the CDR3, taken from reference TRBV2 and TRBJ2-1): EPEVTQTPSHQVTQMGQEVILRCVPISNHLYFYWYRQILGQKVEFLVSFYNNEISEKSEIFDDQFSVERPDGSNFTLKIRSTKLEDSAMYFCASSEVAGYTYNEQFFGPGTRLTVL.

There are a few counts of this clone. V and J are TRBV7-9 and TRBJ2-2; 13 bases match TRBD2. In germline, CDR1 is SEHNR, CDR2 FQNEAQ (reference sequence). J was trimmed by 3 bases and V by 5 bases; bases with no gene match: 3. This CDR3 has 16 residues. CDR3 nucleotide sequence: TGTGCCAGCAGCCCCGGACTAGCGGGAGACACCGGGGAGCTGTTTTTT. Residues: CASSPGLAGDTGELFF. The full variable domain, with the rest looked up from reference TRBV7-9 and TRBJ2-2, is DTGVSQNPRHKITKRGQNVTFRCDPISEHNRLYWYRQTLGQGPEFLTYFQNEAQLEKSRLLSDRFSAERPKGSFSTLEIQRTEQGDSAMYLCASSPGLAGDTGELFFGEGSRLTVL.

V gene TRBV13 combines with J gene TRBJ2-5, with 8 bases identical to TRBD2. The ends lost 0 bases at V and 2 bases at J; junction bases unmatched: 8. Germline CDR1 PRHDT, CDR2 FYEKMQ (reference sequence). This CDR3 region has 17 residues. The CDR3 reads CASSLGLPGLEQETQYF. The CDR3, as DNA: TGTGCCAGCAGCTTAGGCCTCCCGGGACTAGAACAAGAGACCCAGTACTTC. The full variable domain, its missing parts supplied by reference TRBV13 and TRBJ2-5, is AAGVIQSPRHLIKEKRETATLKCYPIPRHDTVYWYQQGPGQDPQFLISFYEKMQSDKGSIPDRFSAQQFSDYHSELNMSSLELGDSALYFCASSLGLPGLEQETQYFGPGTRLLVL.

Turning to this clone: The sample contains more than one DNA sequence encoding this CDR3. This chain links TRBV4-1 with TRBJ2-1; D unresolved. The CDR3 length is 13 residues. V lost 0 bases and J lost 7, with 7 bases in between. Germline CDR1 MGHRA, CDR2 YSYEKL. The DNA for the CDR3 is TGCGCCAGCAGCCAAGATAGAGATAATGAGCAGTTCTTC. It yields the protein CASSQDRDNEQFF.

This clone was counted a few times. This sequence joins TRBV7-2 and TRBJ2-2; possibly TRBD1 for D (6 bases). Germline lookup yields CDR1 SGHTA and CDR2 FQGNSA. The CDR3 is 15 residues long. Trimming took off 8 bases at V and 0 bases at J, with 13 bases between the two ends. The CDR3 nucleotides are TGTGCCAGCCGCCTGGGGGACACGAACACCGGGGAGCTGTTTTTT. This translates into CASRLGDTNTGELFF.

This chain links TRBV7-9 with TRBJ2-5, with TRBD1 matching over 7 bases. The J call may not be correct, given that the DNA end is closer to TRBJ2-7. Germline values: CDR1 SEHNR, CDR2 FQNEAQ (reference sequence). The CDR3 spans 13 residues. CDR3 protein: CASSFDREHEQYF. The CDR3 coding sequence is TGTGCCAGCAGCTTTGACAGGGAACACGAGCAGTACTTC.

CDR3 residues: CASSDTGGRTEAFF. CDR3 sequence (DNA): TGTGCCAGCAGTGATACAGGGGGCAGGACTGAAGCTTTCTTT. V usage is TRBV6-1 and J usage is TRBJ1-1, with TRBD1 matching 9 bases. Trimming took 3 bases from V and 5 from J; bases not matched to a gene: 4. This CDR3 has 14 amino acids. Germline V lookup: CDR1 MNHNS, CDR2 SASEGT.